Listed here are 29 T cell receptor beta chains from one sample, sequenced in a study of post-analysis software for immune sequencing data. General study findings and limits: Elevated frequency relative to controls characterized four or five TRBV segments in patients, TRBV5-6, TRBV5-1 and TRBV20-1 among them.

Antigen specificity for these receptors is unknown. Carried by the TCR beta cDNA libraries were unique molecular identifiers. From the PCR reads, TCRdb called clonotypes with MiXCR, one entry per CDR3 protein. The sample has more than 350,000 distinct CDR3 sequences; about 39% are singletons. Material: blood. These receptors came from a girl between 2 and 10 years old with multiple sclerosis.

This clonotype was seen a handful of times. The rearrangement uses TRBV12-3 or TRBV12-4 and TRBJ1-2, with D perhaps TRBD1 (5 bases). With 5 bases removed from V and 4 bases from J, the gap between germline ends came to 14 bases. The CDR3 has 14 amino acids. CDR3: CASSVNRRAYGYTF. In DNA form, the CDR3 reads TGTGCCAGCAGTGTTAACAGGCGTGCCTATGGCTACACCTTC.

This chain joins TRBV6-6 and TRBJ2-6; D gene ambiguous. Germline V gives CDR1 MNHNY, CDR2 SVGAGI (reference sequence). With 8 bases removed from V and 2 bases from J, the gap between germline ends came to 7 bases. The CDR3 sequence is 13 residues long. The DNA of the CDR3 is TGTGCCAGCGCGGTTCCTGGGGCCAACGTCCTGACTTTC. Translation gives CASAVPGANVLTF.

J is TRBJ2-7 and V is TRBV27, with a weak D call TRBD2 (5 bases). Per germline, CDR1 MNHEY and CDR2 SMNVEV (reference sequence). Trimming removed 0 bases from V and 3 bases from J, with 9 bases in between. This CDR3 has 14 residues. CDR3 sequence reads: CASSLSRVIYEQYF. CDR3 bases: TGTGCCAGCAGTTTATCGCGGGTCATCTACGAGCAGTACTTC.

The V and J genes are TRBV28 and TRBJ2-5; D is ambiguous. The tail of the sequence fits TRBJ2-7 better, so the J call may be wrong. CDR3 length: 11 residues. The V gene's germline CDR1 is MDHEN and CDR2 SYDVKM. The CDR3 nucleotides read TGTGCCAGCGGACGGTTATACGAGCAGTACTTC. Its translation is CASGRLYEQYF.

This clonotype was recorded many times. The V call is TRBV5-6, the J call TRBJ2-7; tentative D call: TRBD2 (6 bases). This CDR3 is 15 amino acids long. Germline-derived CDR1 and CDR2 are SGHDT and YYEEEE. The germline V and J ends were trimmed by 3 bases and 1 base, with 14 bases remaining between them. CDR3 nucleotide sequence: TGTGCCAGCAGCTATGCGGGGAGGTCTTCCTACGAGCAGTACTTC. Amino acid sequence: CASSYAGRSSYEQYF.

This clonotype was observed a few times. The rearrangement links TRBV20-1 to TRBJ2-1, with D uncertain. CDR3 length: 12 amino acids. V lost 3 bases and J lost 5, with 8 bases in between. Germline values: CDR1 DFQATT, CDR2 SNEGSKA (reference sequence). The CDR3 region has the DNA TGCAGTGCTAGCCCCAGAGACAATGAGCAGTTCTTC. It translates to CSASPRDNEQFF.

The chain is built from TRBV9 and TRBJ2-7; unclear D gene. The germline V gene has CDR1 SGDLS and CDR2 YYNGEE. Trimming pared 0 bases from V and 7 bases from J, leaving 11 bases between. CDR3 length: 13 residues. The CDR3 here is CASSVGLYMEQYF. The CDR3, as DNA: TGTGCCAGCAGCGTAGGTCTCTACATGGAGCAGTACTTC.

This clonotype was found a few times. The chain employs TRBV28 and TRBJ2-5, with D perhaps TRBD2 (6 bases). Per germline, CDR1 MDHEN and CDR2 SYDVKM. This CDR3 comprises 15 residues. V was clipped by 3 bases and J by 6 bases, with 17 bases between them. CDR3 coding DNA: TGTGCCAGCAGTTTCGTGGACGGGAGTATAAAGACCCAGTACTTC. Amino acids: CASSFVDGSIKTQYF. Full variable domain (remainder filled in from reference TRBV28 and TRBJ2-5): DVKVTQSSRYLVKRTGEKVFLECVQDMDHENMFWYRQDPGLGLRLIYFSYDVKMKEKGDIPEGYSVSREKKERFSLILESASTNQTSMYLCASSFVDGSIKTQYFGPGTRLLVL.

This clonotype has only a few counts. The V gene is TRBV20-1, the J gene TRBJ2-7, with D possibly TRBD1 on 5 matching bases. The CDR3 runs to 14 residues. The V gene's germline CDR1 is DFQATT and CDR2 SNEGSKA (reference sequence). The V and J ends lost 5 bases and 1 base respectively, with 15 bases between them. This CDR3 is CSAPTRADSYEQYF. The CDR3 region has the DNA TGCAGTGCTCCTACCAGGGCGGATTCCTACGAGCAGTACTTC.

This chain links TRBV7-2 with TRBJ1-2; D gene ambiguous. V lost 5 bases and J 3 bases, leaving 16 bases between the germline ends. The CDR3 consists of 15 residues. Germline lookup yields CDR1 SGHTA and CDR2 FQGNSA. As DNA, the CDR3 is TGTGCCAGCAGCCCCCCGGACGGATTATACTATGGCTACACCTTC. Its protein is CASSPPDGLYYGYTF.

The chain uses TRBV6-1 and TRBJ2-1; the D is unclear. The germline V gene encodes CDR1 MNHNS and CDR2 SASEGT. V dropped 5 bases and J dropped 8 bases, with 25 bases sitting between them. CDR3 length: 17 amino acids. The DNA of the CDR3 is TGTGCCAGCAGTACCACCAACAGCTTCCTCCCTAGGGATGAGCAGTTCTTC. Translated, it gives CASSTTNSFLPRDEQFF.

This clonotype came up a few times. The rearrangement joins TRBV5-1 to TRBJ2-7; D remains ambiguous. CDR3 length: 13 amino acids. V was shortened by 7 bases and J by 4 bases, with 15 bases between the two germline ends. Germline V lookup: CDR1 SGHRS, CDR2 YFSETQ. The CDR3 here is CASRRLEGYEQYF. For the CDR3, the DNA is TGCGCCAGCCGCCGACTTGAAGGGTACGAGCAGTACTTC.

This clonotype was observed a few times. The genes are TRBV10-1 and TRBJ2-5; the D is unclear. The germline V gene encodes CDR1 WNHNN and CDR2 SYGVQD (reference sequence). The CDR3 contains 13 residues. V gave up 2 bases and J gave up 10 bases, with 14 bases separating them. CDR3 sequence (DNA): TGCGCCAGCAGTGAGGAGATAGTGATGGGCCAGTACTTC. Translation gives CASSEEIVMGQYF.

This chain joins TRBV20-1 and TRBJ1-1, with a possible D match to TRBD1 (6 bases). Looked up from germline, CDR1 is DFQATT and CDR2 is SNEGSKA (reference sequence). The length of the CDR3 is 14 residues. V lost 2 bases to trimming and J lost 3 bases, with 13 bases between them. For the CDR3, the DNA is TGCAGTGCTAGATCGGGACACAAGGACACTGAAGCTTTCTTT. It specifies CSARSGHKDTEAFF.

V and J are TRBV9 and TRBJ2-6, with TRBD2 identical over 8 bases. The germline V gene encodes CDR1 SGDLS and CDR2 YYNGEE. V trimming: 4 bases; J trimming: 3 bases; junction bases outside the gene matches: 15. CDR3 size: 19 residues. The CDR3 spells CASSIKAGVSPGGANVLTF. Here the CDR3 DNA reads TGTGCCAGCAGCATAAAAGCGGGAGTCTCTCCTGGTGGGGCCAACGTCCTGACTTTC.

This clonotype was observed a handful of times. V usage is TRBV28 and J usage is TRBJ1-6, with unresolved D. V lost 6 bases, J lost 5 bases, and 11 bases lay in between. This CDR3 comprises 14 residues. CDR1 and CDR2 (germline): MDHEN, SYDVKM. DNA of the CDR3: TGTGCCAGCAGGGGAGTTTTGGATAATTCACCCCTCCACTTT. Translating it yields CASRGVLDNSPLHF.

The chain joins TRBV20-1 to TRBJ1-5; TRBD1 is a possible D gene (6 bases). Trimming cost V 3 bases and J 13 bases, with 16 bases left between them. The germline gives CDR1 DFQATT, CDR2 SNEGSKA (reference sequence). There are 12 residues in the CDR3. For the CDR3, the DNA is TGCAGTGCTAGGGCCAGACGGACAGTTCAGCATTTT. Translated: CSARARRTVQHF.

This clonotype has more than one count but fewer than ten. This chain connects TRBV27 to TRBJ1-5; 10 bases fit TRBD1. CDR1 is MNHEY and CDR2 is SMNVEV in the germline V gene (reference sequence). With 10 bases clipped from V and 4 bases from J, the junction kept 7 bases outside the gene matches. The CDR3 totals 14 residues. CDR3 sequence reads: CATRRTGGNQPQHF. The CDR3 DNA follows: TGTGCCACCAGGAGGACAGGGGGAAATCAGCCCCAGCATTTT.

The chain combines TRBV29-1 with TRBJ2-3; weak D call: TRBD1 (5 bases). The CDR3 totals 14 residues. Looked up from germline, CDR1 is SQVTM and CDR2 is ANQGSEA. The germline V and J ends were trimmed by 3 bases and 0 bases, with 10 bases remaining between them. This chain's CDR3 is CSVEGRLSTDTQYF. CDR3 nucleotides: TGCAGCGTTGAGGGGCGGCTAAGCACAGATACGCAGTATTTT.

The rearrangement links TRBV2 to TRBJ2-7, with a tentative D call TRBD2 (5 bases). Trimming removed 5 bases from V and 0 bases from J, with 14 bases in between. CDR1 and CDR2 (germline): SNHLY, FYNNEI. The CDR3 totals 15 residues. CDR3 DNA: TGTGCCAGCAGTTTAGGGCACGGGATCTCCTACGAGCAGTACTTC. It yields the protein CASSLGHGISYEQYF.

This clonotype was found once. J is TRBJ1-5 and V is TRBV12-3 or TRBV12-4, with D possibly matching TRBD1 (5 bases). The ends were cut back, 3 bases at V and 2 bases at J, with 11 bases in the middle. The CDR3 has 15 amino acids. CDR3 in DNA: TGTGCCAGCAGTTTGATGCAGGGAGGCAATCAGCCCCAGCATTTT. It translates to CASSLMQGGNQPQHF.

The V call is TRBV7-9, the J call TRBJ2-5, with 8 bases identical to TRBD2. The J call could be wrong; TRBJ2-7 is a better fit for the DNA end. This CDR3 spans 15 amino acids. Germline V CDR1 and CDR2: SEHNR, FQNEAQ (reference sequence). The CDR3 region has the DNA TGTGCCAGCAGCTTAGGGGCTAGCGGGTACTACGAGCAGTACTTC. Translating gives CASSLGASGYYEQYF.

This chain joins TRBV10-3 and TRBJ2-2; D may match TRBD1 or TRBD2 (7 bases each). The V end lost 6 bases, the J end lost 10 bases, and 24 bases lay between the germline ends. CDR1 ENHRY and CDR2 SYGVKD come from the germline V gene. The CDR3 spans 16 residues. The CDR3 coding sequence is TGTGCCATCAGCCCCAGGGGGGGCGCGGTGGAAGTGGAGCTGTTTTTT. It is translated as CAISPRGGAVEVELFF.

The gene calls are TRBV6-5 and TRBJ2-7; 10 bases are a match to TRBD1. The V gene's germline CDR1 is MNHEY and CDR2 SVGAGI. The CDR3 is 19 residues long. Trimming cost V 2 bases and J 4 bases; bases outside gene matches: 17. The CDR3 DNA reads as TGTGCCAGCAGTTACCTGAGGACAGGGGGGTCGTTTCCTCTTTACGAGCAGTACTTC. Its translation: CASSYLRTGGSFPLYEQYF.

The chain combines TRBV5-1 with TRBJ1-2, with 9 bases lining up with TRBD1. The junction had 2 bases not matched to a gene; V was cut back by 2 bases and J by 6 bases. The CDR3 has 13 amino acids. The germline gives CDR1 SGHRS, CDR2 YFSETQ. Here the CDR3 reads CASSFGTGNGYTF. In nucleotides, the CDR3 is TGCGCCAGCAGCTTCGGGACAGGGAATGGCTACACCTTC.

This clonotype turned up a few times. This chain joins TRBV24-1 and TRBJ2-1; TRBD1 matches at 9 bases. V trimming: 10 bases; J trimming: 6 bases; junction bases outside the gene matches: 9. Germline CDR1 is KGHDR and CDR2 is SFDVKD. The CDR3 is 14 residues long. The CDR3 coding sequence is TGTGCCACTTCACGGGACAGGGCGGCCAATGAGCAGTTCTTC. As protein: CATSRDRAANEQFF.

The CDR3 DNA is TGTGCCAGCAGGGACTACAGGGCGACTAACACTGAAGCTTTCTTT. It codes for CASRDYRATNTEAFF. The V and J genes are TRBV7-8 and TRBJ1-1, with a possible D match to TRBD1 (6 bases). Germline CDR1 SGHVS, CDR2 FQNEAQ. Trimming pared 6 bases from V and 2 bases from J, leaving 16 bases between. This CDR3 contains 15 residues.

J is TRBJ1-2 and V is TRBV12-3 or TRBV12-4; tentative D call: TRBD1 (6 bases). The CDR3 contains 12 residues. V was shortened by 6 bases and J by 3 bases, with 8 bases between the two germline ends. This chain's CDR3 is CASSRGYYGYTF. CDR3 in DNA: TGTGCCAGCAGCAGGGGCTACTATGGCTACACCTTC.

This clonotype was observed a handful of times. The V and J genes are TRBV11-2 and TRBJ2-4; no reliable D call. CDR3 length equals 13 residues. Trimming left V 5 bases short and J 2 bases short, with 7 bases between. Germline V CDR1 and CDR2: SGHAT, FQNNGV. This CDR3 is CASSLVTKNIQYF. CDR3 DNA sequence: TGTGCCAGCAGCCTCGTCACCAAAAACATTCAGTACTTC.